This TCR beta chain was recovered during a study of identical twins. Study results and limitations: Abundant cord blood beta clonotypes carried fewer insertions; memory repertoires showed none. In drawing conclusions, the study used cross-sectional statistical analysis and did not follow the same donors. Weaker excess twin sharing was observed in beta out-of-frame sequences.

The authors used template switching to add a universal primer site and gave cDNA unique molecular identifiers. TCRdb used MiXCR to reprocess the 5' RACE reads, holding one entry per CDR3 protein. Of 500,000 to 700,000 distinct CDR3 sequences in the sample, just over 7% were seen once. As regards this clonotype: Its target is not known.

This same sample was also taken into another study, of yellow fever vaccine responses in identical twins.

Sample: PBMCs. The sequence was collected from a woman under 30 in good health.

CDR3 DNA sequence: TGTGCCAGCAGCTTAGCCCGCCCGGGACTAGCGGGTATCACAGATACGCAGTATTTT. This encodes CASSLARPGLAGITDTQYF. The chain combines TRBV11-1 with TRBJ2-3; 12 nucleotides agree with TRBD2. Germline CDR1 SGHAT, CDR2 FQDESV (reference sequence). This CDR3 has 19 amino acids. V lost 0 bases to trimming and J lost 2 bases; unmatched junction nucleotides: 9.